These 7 T cell receptor beta chains share one sample of origin, sequenced in a study of T cell responses to AZD1222 COVID-19 vaccine. Some clones are missing from TCRdb's copy, which holds only in-frame ones; the method was immunoSEQ multiplex PCR. Altogether 85,000 to 95,000 clones are present, roughly 89% being singletons, with the ten largest covering 8% to 9.5%. Specimen: peripheral blood, collected on day 0 of AZD1222 vaccination. Receptors were obtained from an adult in good health.

V and J are TRBV5-4 and TRBJ1-1; unclear D gene. The germline gives CDR1 SGHNT, CDR2 YYREEE (reference sequence). This CDR3 has 14 amino acids. Trimming shortened V by 0 bases and J by 3 bases, and 9 bases separated the two germline ends. Here the CDR3 DNA reads TGTGCCAGCAGCTTGGGTGGGATCGACACTGAAGCTTTCTTT. It translates to CASSLGGIDTEAFF.

The chain links TRBV9 to TRBJ1-1, with D possibly being TRBD1 (5 bases). This CDR3 comprises 17 residues. Germline loops: CDR1 SGDLS, CDR2 YYNGEE. V lost 4 bases and J lost 4, with 23 bases in between. The CDR3 is CASSPTSPHGGATEAFF. Here the CDR3 DNA reads TGTGCCAGCAGCCCAACCAGCCCTCATGGCGGGGCCACTGAAGCTTTCTTT.

This rearrangement joins TRBV11-2 to TRBJ2-7; D unresolved. Germline loops: CDR1 SGHAT, CDR2 FQNNGV. CDR3 length equals 12 residues. Trimming cost V 1 base and J 6 bases, with 7 bases left between them. This CDR3 is CASSLGPGEQYF. The CDR3 region has the DNA TGTGCCAGCAGCTTAGGTCCCGGCGAGCAGTACTTC.

The genes are TRBV9 and TRBJ2-2; D ambiguous. The CDR3 runs to 14 residues. Germline lookup yields CDR1 SGDLS and CDR2 YYNGEE. Deletions cut 4 bases from V and 6 bases from J, with 13 bases between. The CDR3: CASSPQSLPGELFF. The CDR3, as DNA: TGTGCCAGCAGCCCCCAGTCACTCCCCGGGGAGCTGTTTTTT.

The V call is TRBV6-2 or TRBV6-3, the J call TRBJ2-7, with 8 nucleotides matching TRBD2. Losses at the gene ends were 5 bases for V and 2 bases for J; bases not matched to a gene: 8. The CDR3 consists of 15 residues. Per the germline V gene, CDR1 is MNHEY and CDR2 is SVGEGT. The CDR3 sequence: CASSDLRGGTYEQYF. The DNA of the CDR3 is TGTGCCAGCAGTGACCTTCGCGGGGGGACCTACGAGCAGTACTTC.

This chain joins TRBV3-1 (or the pseudogene TRBV3-2) and TRBJ2-7, with D possibly TRBD2 on 7 matching bases. Deletions cut 0 bases from V and 1 base from J, with 13 bases between. CDR1 is LGHDT, CDR2 YNNKEL, per germline (reference sequence). CDR3 length: 16 residues. The CDR3 reads CASSQDWGGPSYEQYF. CDR3 coding DNA: TGTGCCAGCAGCCAAGATTGGGGGGGGCCATCCTACGAGCAGTACTTC.

This clone was counted a few times. This rearrangement joins TRBV11-2 to TRBJ2-2; 10 bases align to TRBD1. Germline CDR1 and CDR2: SGHAT and FQNNGV. V lost 5 bases and J lost 7; bases outside the gene matches: 10. The CDR3 extends over 16 amino acids. CDR3 nucleotide sequence: TGTGCCAGCAGCCCGCCGGGACAGGGGCGCCACGGGGAGCTGTTTTTT. Its translation: CASSPPGQGRHGELFF.